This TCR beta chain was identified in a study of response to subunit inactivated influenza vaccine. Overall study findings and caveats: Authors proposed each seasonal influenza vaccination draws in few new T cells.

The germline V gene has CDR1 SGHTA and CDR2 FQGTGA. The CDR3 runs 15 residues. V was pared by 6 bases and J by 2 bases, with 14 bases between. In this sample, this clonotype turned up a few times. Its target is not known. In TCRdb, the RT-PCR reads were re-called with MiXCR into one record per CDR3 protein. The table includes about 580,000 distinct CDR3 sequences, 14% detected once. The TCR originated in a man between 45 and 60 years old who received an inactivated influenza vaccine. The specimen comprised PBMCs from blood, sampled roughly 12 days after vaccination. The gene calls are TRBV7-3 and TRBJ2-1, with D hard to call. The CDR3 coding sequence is TGTGCCAGCAGTAAACGGAACGCGGCCTACAATGAGCAGTTCTTC. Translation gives CASSKRNAAYNEQFF.